This T cell receptor (beta chain) is from a study of cytomegalovirus exposure and HLA in healthy donors. This clone was counted a single time. Its antigen is unknown. The study ran its PCR with 60 Vbeta and 13 Jbeta primers. Produced via immunoSEQ multiplex PCR; TCRdb's table is partial and in-frame only. The repertoire includes fewer than 65,000 clones, about 84% of them detected once, and roughly 1.4% sits in the top ten. Study observations and caveats: The CMV antigen specificity of a few CMV-associated chains was confirmed through in vitro analysis. Sequencing probably produced one cluster of sequence variants that were highly shared.

J gave up 1 base and V 6 bases, and 2 bases lay outside the gene matches. Germline V gene sequence: CDR1 MNHNY, CDR2 SVGAGI (reference sequence). The CDR3 loop spans 14 amino acids. J is TRBJ2-2 and V is TRBV6-6, with 7 bases fitting TRBD1. This sequence was found in a man aged 30-40 years in good health and CMV-seronegative. Sample: PBMCs. CDR3: CASSWDRNTGELFF. The CDR3, as DNA: TGTGCCAGCAGCTGGGACAGGAACACCGGGGAGCTGTTTTTT.